Following are 16 T cell receptor beta chains from one sample sequenced in a study of blood T cell repertoires in COVID-19. Measured with immunoSEQ multiplex PCR; TCRdb has only the in-frame clones, and not every one. The sample has some 400,000 clones, about four fifths seen once; the top ten hold under 1.2%. The specimen sequenced was peripheral blood. These receptors all come from a human donor with acute or convalescent COVID-19. The donor label of this sample is uncertain.

The sample holds a few counts of this clone. The chain uses TRBV2 and TRBJ2-4, with no clear D. V shed 5 bases and J shed 6 bases, with 17 bases lying between them. The CDR3 is 15 amino acids. The germline CDR1 and CDR2 sequences are SNHLY and FYNNEI. CDR3 DNA: TGTGCCAGCAGTTCTCTTTTACTAACTGGAAACATTCAGTACTTC. It translates to CASSSLLLTGNIQYF.

The genes are TRBV30 and TRBJ2-1; D unclear. Trimming removed 1 base at V and 0 bases at J, with 10 bases between. Germline V gene data show CDR1 as GTSNPN and CDR2 as SVGIG (reference sequence). The length of the CDR3 is 15 residues. The CDR3 protein is CAWSELDSSYNEQFF. CDR3 nucleotide sequence: TGTGCCTGGAGTGAGCTTGATAGCTCCTACAATGAGCAGTTCTTC. The full variable domain, completed using reference TRBV30 and TRBJ2-1, is SQTIHQWPATLVQPVGSPLSLECTVEGTSNPNLYWYRQAAGRGLQLLFYSVGIGQISSEVPQNLSASRPQDRQFILSSKKLLLSDSGFYLCAWSELDSSYNEQFFGPGTRLTVL.

The chain employs TRBV4-1 and TRBJ1-2; D call uncertain. Trimming removed 4 bases from V and 8 bases from J, with 11 bases in between. Germline CDR1 is MGHRA and CDR2 is YSYEKL. This CDR3 is 12 amino acids long. This chain's CDR3 is CASSPSVGGYTF. DNA for the CDR3: TGCGCCAGCAGCCCCAGTGTGGGCGGCTACACCTTC.

CDR3 amino acids: CASSLGHRIAKNIQYF. The CDR3 nucleotides are TGTGCCAGCAGCTTAGGACACCGAATAGCCAAAAACATTCAGTACTTC. This chain connects TRBV7-2 to TRBJ2-4; D is uncertain. Germline V gene sequence: CDR1 SGHTA, CDR2 FQGNSA. The CDR3 loop spans 16 amino acids. Between the trimmed V and J ends, which lost 1 base and 0 bases, there was a span of 10 bases. Using reference TRBV7-2 and TRBJ2-4 for the parts outside the CDR3, the full variable domain is GAGVSQSPSNKVTEKGKDVELRCDPISGHTALYWYRQSLGQGLEFLIYFQGNSAPDKSGLPSDRFSAERTGGSVSTLTIQRTQQEDSAVYLCASSLGHRIAKNIQYFGAGTRLSVL.

The CDR3 is CASSPTPADTQYF. DNA of the CDR3: TGTGCCAGCAGCCCCACCCCGGCAGATACGCAGTATTTT. The chain employs TRBV9 and TRBJ2-3; no definite D call. There are 13 residues in the CDR3. V was shortened by 4 bases and J by 4 bases, with 10 bases between the two germline ends. The germline V gene has CDR1 SGDLS and CDR2 YYNGEE.

V is TRBV6-6 and J is TRBJ2-1; TRBD2 is a possible D gene (5 bases). Trimming took off 7 bases at V and 0 bases at J, with 13 bases between the two ends. The germline CDR1 and CDR2 sequences are MNHNY and SVGAGI (reference sequence). This CDR3 has 15 residues. The CDR3 DNA is TGTGCCAGCACCGTTACTGGAGGCTCCTACAATGAGCAGTTCTTC. It translates to CASTVTGGSYNEQFF.

This rearrangement joins TRBV20-1 to TRBJ2-1; D gene ambiguous. The V end lost 3 bases, the J end lost 8 bases, and 8 bases lay between the germline ends. This CDR3 has 11 residues. The germline V gene has CDR1 DFQATT and CDR2 SNEGSKA (reference sequence). CDR3 DNA sequence: TGCAGTGCTAGGCCCGACTATGAGCAGTTCTTC. Amino acids: CSARPDYEQFF.

V gene TRBV4-2 combines with J gene TRBJ2-3, with TRBD2 identical over 16 bases. Germline CDR1 and CDR2: LGHNA and YNFKEQ. Trimming cost V 1 base and J 2 bases; bases outside gene matches: 12. CDR3 length: 21 residues. In nucleotides, the CDR3 is TGTGCCAGCAGCCAAGCCAAGGGACTAGCGGGAGGGATTGTGACCACAGATACGCAGTATTTT. It specifies CASSQAKGLAGGIVTTDTQYF.

The chain links TRBV6-1 to TRBJ2-1; 10 bases fit TRBD2. The CDR3 contains 15 residues. After removal of 1 base from V and 6 bases from J, the junction contained 3 bases not matched to a gene. CDR1 and CDR2 (germline): MNHNS, SASEGT. The CDR3 region is CASSEGTSGVNEQFF. CDR3 DNA sequence: TGTGCCAGCAGTGAAGGGACTAGCGGAGTCAATGAGCAGTTCTTC.

The gene calls are TRBV2 and TRBJ1-5, with D unclear. Germline loops: CDR1 SNHLY, CDR2 FYNNEI. V was shortened by 7 bases and J by 0 bases, with 13 bases between the two germline ends. This CDR3 has 15 residues. The CDR3 nucleotides read TGTGCCAGCACCTTACAGTTACTTAGCAATCAGCCCCAGCATTTT. Its protein product is CASTLQLLSNQPQHF. Full variable domain (missing parts from reference TRBV2 and TRBJ1-5): EPEVTQTPSHQVTQMGQEVILRCVPISNHLYFYWYRQILGQKVEFLVSFYNNEISEKSEIFDDQFSVERPDGSNFTLKIRSTKLEDSAMYFCASTLQLLSNQPQHFGDGTRLSIL.

This clone occurred a few times. V is TRBV7-9 and J is TRBJ1-2; 7 positions match TRBD1. Looked up from germline, CDR1 is SEHNR and CDR2 is FQNEAQ (reference sequence). J was trimmed by 8 bases and V by 10 bases; bases with no gene match: 10. This CDR3 comprises 12 residues. Here the CDR3 reads CATLGGGQGYTF. DNA for the CDR3: TGTGCCACCCTAGGGGGCGGCCAGGGCTACACCTTC.

The chain employs TRBV30 and TRBJ1-5; a possible D gene is TRBD1 (5 bases). Germline V gene data show CDR1 as GTSNPN and CDR2 as SVGIG (reference sequence). The CDR3 has 13 residues. V was trimmed by 8 bases and J by 3 bases, leaving 14 bases between them. CDR3 region: CAVGQELNQPQHF. CDR3 in DNA: TGTGCCGTGGGGCAGGAACTCAATCAGCCCCAGCATTTT.

The V gene is TRBV7-8, the J gene TRBJ2-2; 10 bases line up with TRBD1. Germline CDR1 SGHVS, CDR2 FQNEAQ. The V segment lost 5 bases and the J segment 10 bases; nucleotides outside the gene matches: 19. This CDR3 contains 18 residues. CDR3 region: CASSPLVRRTGGVEELFF. CDR3 DNA: TGTGCCAGCAGCCCCCTAGTAAGGAGGACAGGGGGTGTCGAGGAGCTGTTTTTT.

The V call is TRBV4-1, the J call TRBJ2-1; 14 bases match TRBD2. CDR1 and CDR2 from the germline V gene are MGHRA and YSYEKL. V shed 1 base, J shed 8 bases, and the junction held 10 bases outside the gene matches. This CDR3 is 18 amino acids long. CDR3 region: CASSQVDLGLAGAHEQFF. The CDR3 DNA reads TGCGCCAGCAGCCAAGTAGACCTGGGACTAGCGGGAGCCCATGAGCAGTTCTTC.

The chain has TRBV20-1 and TRBJ1-1; no reliable D call. CDR3 length: 11 residues. Trimming removed 3 bases at V and 5 bases at J, with 7 bases between. Germline assignment: CDR1 DFQATT and CDR2 SNEGSKA (reference sequence). The CDR3 DNA is TGCAGTGCTAGTCTCTTGACTGAAGCTTTCTTT. It encodes CSASLLTEAFF.

The chain recombines TRBV25-1 with TRBJ2-3, with 11 bases that match TRBD2. CDR3 size: 16 residues. CDR1 is MGHDK and CDR2 is SYGVNS in the germline V gene. The junction had 4 bases not matched to a gene; V was cut back by 5 bases and J by 0 bases. CDR3 sequence (DNA): TGTGCCAGCAGTCAACTAGCGGGGGCTAGCACAGATACGCAGTATTTT. It codes for CASSQLAGASTDTQYF.